Given below is one T cell receptor beta chain in context. V shed 4 bases and J shed 5 bases, with 20 bases lying between them. CDR3 length: 16 amino acids. CDR1 is SGHVS, CDR2 FQNEAQ, per germline. This sample is drawn from a study of blood T cell repertoires in COVID-19. Measured with immunoSEQ multiplex PCR; TCRdb has only the in-frame clones, and not every one. The sample has fewer than 250,000 clones, 80% to 90% seen once; the top ten hold around 8.7%. Material: peripheral blood. This sequence was found in a woman between 45 and 60 years old with acute or convalescent COVID-19. The chain links TRBV7-8 to TRBJ1-2; perhaps TRBD1 as D (6 bases). The chain's CDR3 is CASSSDPGQIPYGYTF. The CDR3 DNA reads as TGTGCCAGCAGCTCGGACCCCGGACAGATCCCTTATGGCTACACCTTC.